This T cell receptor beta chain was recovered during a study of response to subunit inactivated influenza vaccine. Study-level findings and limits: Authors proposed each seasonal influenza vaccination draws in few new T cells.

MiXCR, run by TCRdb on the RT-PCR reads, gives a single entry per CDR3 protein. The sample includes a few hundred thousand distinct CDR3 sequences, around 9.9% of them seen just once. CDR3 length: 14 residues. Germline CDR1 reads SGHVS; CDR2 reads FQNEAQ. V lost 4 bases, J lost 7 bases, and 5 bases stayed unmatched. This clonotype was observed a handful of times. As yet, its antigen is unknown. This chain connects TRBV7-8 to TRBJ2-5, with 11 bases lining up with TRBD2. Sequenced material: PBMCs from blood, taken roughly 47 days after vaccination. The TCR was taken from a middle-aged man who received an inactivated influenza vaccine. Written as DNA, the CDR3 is TGTGCCAGCAGCTGGGGACTAGCGGAAAGGACCCAGTACTTC. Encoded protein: CASSWGLAERTQYF. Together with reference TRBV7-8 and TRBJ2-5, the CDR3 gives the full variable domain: GAGVSQSPRYKVAKRGQDVALRCDPISGHVSLFWYQQALGQGPEFLTYFQNEAQLDKSGLPSDRFFAERPEGSVSTLKIQRTQQEDSAVYLCASSWGLAERTQYFGPGTRLLVL.